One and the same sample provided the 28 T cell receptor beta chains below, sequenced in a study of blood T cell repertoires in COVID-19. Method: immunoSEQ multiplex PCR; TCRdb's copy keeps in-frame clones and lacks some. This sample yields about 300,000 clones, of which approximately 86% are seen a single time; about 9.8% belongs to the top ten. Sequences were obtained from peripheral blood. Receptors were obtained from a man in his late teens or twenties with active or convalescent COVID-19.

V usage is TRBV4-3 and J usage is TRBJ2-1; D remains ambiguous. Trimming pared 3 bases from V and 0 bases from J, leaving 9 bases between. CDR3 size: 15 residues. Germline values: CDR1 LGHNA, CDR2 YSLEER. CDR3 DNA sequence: TGCGCCAGCAGCCACGACAAGAGCTCCTACAATGAGCAGTTCTTC. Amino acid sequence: CASSHDKSSYNEQFF.

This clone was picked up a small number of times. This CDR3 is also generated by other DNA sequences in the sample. The CDR3 is CAISDRSSGNTIYF. CDR3 nucleotides: TGTGCCATCAGTGACCGGAGCTCTGGAAACACCATATATTTT. The chain combines TRBV10-3 with TRBJ1-3; D gene ambiguous. V was cut by 3 bases and J by 0 bases, with 6 bases left in between. Germline-derived CDR1 and CDR2 are ENHRY and SYGVKD. The CDR3 totals 14 residues.

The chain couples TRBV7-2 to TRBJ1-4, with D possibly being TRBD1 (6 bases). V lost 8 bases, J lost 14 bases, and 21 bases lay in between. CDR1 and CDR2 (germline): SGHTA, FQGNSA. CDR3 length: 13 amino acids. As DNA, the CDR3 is TGTGCCAGCTCCGGACCTACCGGACAGTTGCTGTTTTTT. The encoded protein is CASSGPTGQLLFF.

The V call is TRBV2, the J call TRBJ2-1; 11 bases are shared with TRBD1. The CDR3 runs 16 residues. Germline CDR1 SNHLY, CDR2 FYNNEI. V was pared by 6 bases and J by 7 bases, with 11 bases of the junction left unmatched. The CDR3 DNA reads TGTGCCAGCAGGTTAAAGGGGGACAGGGGGTTGAATGAGCAGTTCTTC. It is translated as CASRLKGDRGLNEQFF.

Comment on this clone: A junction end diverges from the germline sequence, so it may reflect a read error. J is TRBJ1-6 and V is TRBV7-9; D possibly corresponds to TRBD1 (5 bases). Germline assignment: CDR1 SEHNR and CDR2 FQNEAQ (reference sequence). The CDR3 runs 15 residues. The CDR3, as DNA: TGCGCCAGCAGCCGCGAGCCCGGGGGGGGTTCACCCCTCCACTTT. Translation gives CASSREPGGGSPLHF.

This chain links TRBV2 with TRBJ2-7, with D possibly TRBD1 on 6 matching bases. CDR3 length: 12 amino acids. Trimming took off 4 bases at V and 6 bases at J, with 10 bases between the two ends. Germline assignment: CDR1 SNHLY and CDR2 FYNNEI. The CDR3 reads CASSAVRGEQYF. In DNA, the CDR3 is TGTGCCAGCAGTGCAGTCAGGGGCGAGCAGTACTTC.

The CDR3: CASSPSGGSYEQYF. The CDR3 coding sequence is TGTGCCAGCAGCCCGTCCGGGGGATCCTACGAGCAGTACTTC. This chain uses TRBV5-4 with TRBJ2-7; a weak D match, TRBD2 (6 bases). The CDR3 covers 14 residues. Deletions cut 4 bases from V and 1 base from J, with 12 bases between. From germline, CDR1 is SGHNT and CDR2 YYREEE (reference sequence).

CDR3 sequence reads: CASSWGSGGTASGETQYF. The CDR3 nucleotides are TGCGCCAGCAGCTGGGGGAGCGGGGGGACGGCCTCCGGGGAGACCCAGTACTTC. The V gene is TRBV4-3, the J gene TRBJ2-5, with 9 bases that match TRBD2. There are 18 residues in the CDR3. The V segment lost 5 bases and the J segment 5 bases; nucleotides outside the gene matches: 18. The germline V gene encodes CDR1 LGHNA and CDR2 YSLEER.

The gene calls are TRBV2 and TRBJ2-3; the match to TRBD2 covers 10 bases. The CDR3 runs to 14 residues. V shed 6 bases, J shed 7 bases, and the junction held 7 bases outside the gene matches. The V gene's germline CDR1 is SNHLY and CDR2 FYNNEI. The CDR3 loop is CASRGTSALNTQYF. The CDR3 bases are TGTGCCAGCAGGGGGACTAGCGCTCTCAATACGCAGTATTTT.

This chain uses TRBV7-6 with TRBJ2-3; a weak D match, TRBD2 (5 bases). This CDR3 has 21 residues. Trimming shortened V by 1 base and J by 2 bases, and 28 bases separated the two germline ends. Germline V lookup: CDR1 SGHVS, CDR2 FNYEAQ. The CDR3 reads CASSLVWGGGRRNTVTDTQYF. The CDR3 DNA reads TGTGCCAGCAGCTTAGTTTGGGGTGGCGGGCGCCGCAACACCGTCACAGATACGCAGTATTTT.

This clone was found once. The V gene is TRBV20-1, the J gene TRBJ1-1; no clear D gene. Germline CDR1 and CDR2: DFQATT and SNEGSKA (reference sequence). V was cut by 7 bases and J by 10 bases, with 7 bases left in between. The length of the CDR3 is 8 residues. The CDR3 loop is CSVGRAFF. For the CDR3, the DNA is TGCAGTGTGGGGAGAGCTTTCTTT.

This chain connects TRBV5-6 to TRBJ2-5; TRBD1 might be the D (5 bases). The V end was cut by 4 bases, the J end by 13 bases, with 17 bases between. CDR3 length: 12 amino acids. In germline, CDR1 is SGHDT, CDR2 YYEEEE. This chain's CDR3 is CASSEPMGPPYF. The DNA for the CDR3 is TGTGCCAGCAGCGAACCGATGGGGCCCCCGTACTTC. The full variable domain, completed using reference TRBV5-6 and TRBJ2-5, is DAGVTQSPTHLIKTRGQQVTLRCSPKSGHDTVSWYQQALGQGPQFIFQYYEEEERQRGNFPDRFSGHQFPNYSSELNVNALLLGDSALYLCASSEPMGPPYFGPGTRLLVL.

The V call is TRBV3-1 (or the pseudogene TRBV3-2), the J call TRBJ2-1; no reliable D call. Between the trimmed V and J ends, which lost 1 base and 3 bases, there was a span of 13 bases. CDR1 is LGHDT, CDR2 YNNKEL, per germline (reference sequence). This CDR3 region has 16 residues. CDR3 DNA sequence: TGTGCCAGCAGCCAAGTGGTTGCGTATCTCTACAATGAGCAGTTCTTC. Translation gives CASSQVVAYLYNEQFF.

This CDR3 is CASNRQGAYEQYF. DNA for the CDR3: TGTGCCAGTAATAGACAGGGGGCTTACGAGCAGTACTTC. The rearrangement joins TRBV2 to TRBJ2-7; 10 nucleotides line up with TRBD1. This CDR3 is 13 amino acids long. Germline CDR1 SNHLY, CDR2 FYNNEI. The trim removed 9 bases at V and 4 bases at J, leaving 6 bases unmatched.

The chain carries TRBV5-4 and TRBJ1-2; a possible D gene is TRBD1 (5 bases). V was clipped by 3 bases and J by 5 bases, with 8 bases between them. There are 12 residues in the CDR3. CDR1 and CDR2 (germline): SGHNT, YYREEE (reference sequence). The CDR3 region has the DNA TGTGCCAGCAGCTCGACAGAATATGGCTACACCTTC. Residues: CASSSTEYGYTF. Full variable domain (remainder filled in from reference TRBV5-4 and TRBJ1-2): ETGVTQSPTHLIKTRGQQVTLRCSSQSGHNTVSWYQQALGQGPQFIFQYYREEENGRGNFPPRFSGLQFPNYSSELNVNALELDDSALYLCASSSTEYGYTFGSGTRLTVV.

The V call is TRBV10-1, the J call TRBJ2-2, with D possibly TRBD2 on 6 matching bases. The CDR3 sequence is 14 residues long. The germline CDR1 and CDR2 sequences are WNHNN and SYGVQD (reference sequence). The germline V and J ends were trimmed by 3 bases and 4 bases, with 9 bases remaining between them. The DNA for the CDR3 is TGCGCCAGCAGTGACAGGGACTCCACCGGGGAGCTGTTTTTT. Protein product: CASSDRDSTGELFF.

CDR3 DNA: TGTGCCAGCAGCTCCGATGGGAGGTATGGCTACACCTTC. Protein sequence: CASSSDGRYGYTF. The rearrangement uses TRBV7-2 and TRBJ1-2; unclear D gene. V shed 4 bases and J shed 5 bases, with 11 bases lying between them. CDR1 and CDR2 (germline): SGHTA, FQGNSA. The CDR3 has 13 residues.

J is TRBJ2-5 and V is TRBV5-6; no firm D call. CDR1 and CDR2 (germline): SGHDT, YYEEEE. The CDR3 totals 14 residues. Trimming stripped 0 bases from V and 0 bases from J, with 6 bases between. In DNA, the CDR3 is TGTGCCAGCAGCTTGGGACTCAACCAAGAGACCCAGTACTTC. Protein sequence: CASSLGLNQETQYF.

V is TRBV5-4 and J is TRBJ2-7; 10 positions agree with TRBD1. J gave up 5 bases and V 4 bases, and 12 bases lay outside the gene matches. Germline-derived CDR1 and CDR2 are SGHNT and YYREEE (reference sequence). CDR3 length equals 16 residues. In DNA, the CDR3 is TGTGCCAGCAGCCCTTGGGGGACAGGGGATTTAAACGAGCAGTACTTC. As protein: CASSPWGTGDLNEQYF.

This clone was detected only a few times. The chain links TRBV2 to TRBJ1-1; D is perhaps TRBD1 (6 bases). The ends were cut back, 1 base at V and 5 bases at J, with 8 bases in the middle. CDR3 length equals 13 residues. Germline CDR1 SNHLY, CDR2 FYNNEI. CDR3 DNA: TGTGCCAGCAGTGAAGGGGGGCGGACTGAAGCTTTCTTT. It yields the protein CASSEGGRTEAFF.

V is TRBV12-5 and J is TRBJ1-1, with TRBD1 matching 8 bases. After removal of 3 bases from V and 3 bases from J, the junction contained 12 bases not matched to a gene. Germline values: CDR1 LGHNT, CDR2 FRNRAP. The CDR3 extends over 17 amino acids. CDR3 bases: TGTGCTAGTGGTTTTCGACAACAACAGGGGGGCTACACTGAAGCTTTCTTT. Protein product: CASGFRQQQGGYTEAFF.

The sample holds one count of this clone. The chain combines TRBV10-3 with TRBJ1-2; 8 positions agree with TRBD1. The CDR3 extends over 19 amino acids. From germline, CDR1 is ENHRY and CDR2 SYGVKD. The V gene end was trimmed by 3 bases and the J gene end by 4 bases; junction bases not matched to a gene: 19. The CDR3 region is CAISEGAFIPDRASYGYTF. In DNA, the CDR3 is TGTGCCATCAGTGAAGGGGCTTTCATTCCGGACAGGGCTTCCTATGGCTACACCTTC.

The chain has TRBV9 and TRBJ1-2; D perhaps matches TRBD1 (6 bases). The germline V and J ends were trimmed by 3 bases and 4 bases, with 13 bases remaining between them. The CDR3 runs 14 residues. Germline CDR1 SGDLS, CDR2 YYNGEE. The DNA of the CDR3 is TGTGCCAGCAGCGCCTCAGGGGCGCCCTATGGCTACACCTTC. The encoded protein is CASSASGAPYGYTF. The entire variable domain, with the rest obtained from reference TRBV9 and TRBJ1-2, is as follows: DSGVTQTPKHLITATGQRVTLRCSPRSGDLSVYWYQQSLDQGLQFLIQYYNGEERAKGNILERFSAQQFPDLHSELNLSSLELGDSALYFCASSASGAPYGYTFGSGTRLTVV.

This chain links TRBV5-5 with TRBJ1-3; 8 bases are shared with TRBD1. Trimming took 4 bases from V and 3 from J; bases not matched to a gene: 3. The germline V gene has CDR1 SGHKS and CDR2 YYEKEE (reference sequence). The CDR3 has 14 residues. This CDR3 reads CASSARGLGNTIYF. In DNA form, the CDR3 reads TGTGCCAGCAGCGCCAGGGGGCTTGGAAACACCATATATTTT.

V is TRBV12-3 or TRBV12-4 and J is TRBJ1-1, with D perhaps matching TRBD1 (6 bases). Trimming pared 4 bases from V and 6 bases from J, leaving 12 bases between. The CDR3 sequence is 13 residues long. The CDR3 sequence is CASSWNRVAEAFF. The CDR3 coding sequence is TGTGCCAGCAGTTGGAACAGGGTGGCTGAAGCTTTCTTT.

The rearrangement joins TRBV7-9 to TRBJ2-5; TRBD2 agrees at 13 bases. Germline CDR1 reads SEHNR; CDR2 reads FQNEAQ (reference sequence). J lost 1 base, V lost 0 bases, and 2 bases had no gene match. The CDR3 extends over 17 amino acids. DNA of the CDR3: TGTGCCAGCAGCTTAGCTTGGACTAGCGGGGGCCAAGAGACCCAGTACTTC. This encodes CASSLAWTSGGQETQYF.

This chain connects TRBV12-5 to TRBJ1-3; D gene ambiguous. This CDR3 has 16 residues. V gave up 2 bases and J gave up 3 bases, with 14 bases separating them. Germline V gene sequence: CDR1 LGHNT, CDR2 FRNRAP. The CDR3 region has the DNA TGTGCTAGTGGTTTGCCGCGGACGGCGGGTGGAAACACCATATATTTT. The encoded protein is CASGLPRTAGGNTIYF.

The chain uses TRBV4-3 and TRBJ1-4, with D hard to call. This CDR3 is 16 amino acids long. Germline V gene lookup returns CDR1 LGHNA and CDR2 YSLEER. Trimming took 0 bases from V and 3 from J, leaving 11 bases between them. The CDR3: CASSQEPSGANEKLFF. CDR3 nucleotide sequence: TGCGCCAGCAGCCAAGAACCTTCCGGGGCTAATGAAAAACTGTTTTTT.